The source of this TCR beta chain is a study of control samples from healthy donors and cancer patients. The assay was immunoSEQ multiplex PCR, and TCRdb's table has in-frame clones only and misses some. The sample carries around 140,000 clones, 80% to 95% recorded once. Per germline, CDR1 LNHDA and CDR2 SQIVND (reference sequence). The CDR3 extends over 14 amino acids. After removal of 6 bases from V and 8 bases from J, the junction contained 12 bases not matched to a gene. The sequence came from a young man in good health. The chain has TRBV19 and TRBJ1-2; TRBD1 matches 7 bases. What was sequenced was blood. The CDR3 reads CASSRVEGAFGYTF. Here the CDR3 DNA reads TGTGCCAGTAGCCGCGTGGAGGGGGCATTCGGCTACACCTTC.